The TCR beta chain described here comes from a study of cytomegalovirus exposure and HLA in healthy donors. Use of 60 Vbeta and 13 Jbeta primers characterized the PCR. Sequencing used immunoSEQ multiplex PCR; TCRdb keeps in-frame clones, though not all of them. The table includes 150,000 to 190,000 clones, 82% detected once. Germline CDR1 is LNHDA and CDR2 is SQIVND (reference sequence). The CDR3 is 16 amino acids. V was clipped by 3 bases and J by 5 bases, with 17 bases between them. The TCR sequence derives from a woman between 45 and 65 years old in good health and CMV-seropositive. Sequencing was done on a sample of PBMCs. The V call is TRBV19, the J call TRBJ2-1; a possible D gene is TRBD1 (6 bases). The CDR3 DNA reads as TGTGCCAGTAGTATTCGAACCCGACAGGTCCACAATGAGCAGTTCTTC. It codes for CASSIRTRQVHNEQFF. The full variable domain, in which reference TRBV19 and TRBJ2-1 provide the parts outside the CDR3, is DGGITQSPKYLFRKEGQNVTLSCEQNLNHDAMYWYRQDPGQGLRLIYYSQIVNDFQKGDIAEGYSVSREKKESFPLTVTSAQKNPTAFYLCASSIRTRQVHNEQFFGPGTRLTVL.